The following is a T cell receptor (beta chain) sequence with its context. This sample stems from a study of blood T cell repertoires in COVID-19. The CDR3 is 12 amino acids. Trimming took 3 bases from V and 10 from J, leaving 10 bases between them. From germline, CDR1 is GTSNPN and CDR2 SVGIG (reference sequence). Assay: immunoSEQ multiplex PCR; the TCRdb copy retains only in-frame clones and omits some. Of about 200,000 clones listed, about four fifths are singletons. Sample: PBMCs or T cells enriched from blood (not recorded which). V gene TRBV30 combines with J gene TRBJ1-6, with D uncertain. This sequence originates from a woman aged 30 to 39 who had been exposed to COVID-19. CDR3 sequence (DNA): TGTGCCTGGAGGATTCCAGGCTCACCCCTCCACTTT. It codes for CAWRIPGSPLHF.